The next 29 T cell receptor beta chains were all read from a single sample in a study of T cells after yellow fever vaccination. TCRdb fed the 5' RACE reads into MiXCR, producing one record per CDR3 protein. The sample records 310,000 or so distinct CDR3 sequences, about 3.5% being singletons. The sequencing used PBMCs, collected on the day of the yellow fever booster vaccination. The source of these receptors is a man between 18 and 35 years old who received the YFV17D yellow fever vaccine.

Ten or more counts support this clonotype. V gene TRBV7-2 combines with J gene TRBJ2-7; D is possibly TRBD1 or TRBD2 (6 bases each). The germline V and J ends were trimmed by 1 base and 4 bases, with 11 bases remaining between them. Per the germline V gene, CDR1 is SGHTA and CDR2 is FQGNSA. The CDR3 extends over 14 amino acids. CDR3 DNA sequence: TGTGCCAGCAGCTTAGAGAAGGGGGGTTACGAGCAGTACGTC. Protein: CASSLEKGGYEQYV.

The chain carries TRBV6-1 and TRBJ1-2; 7 bases match TRBD1. CDR3 length equals 11 residues. V gave up 10 bases and J gave up 4 bases; unmatched junction bases: 3. CDR1 and CDR2 (germline): MNHNS, SASEGT. The CDR3 spells CANRGGYGYTF. Written as DNA, the CDR3 is TGTGCCAACAGGGGCGGCTATGGCTACACCTTC.

This clonotype came up many times. The chain links TRBV5-1 to TRBJ2-7, with 8 bases matching TRBD2. Germline CDR1 reads SGHRS; CDR2 reads YFSETQ. V lost 0 bases and J lost 0; bases outside the gene matches: 8. The CDR3 covers 17 residues. The DNA of the CDR3 is TGCGCCAGCAGCTTGGGGTCAAGCGGGGGCAGCTCCTACGAGCAGTACGTC. It is translated as CASSLGSSGGSSYEQYV.

This clonotype was counted between two and nine times. The chain is built from TRBV6-1 and TRBJ1-6, with 7 bases aligning to TRBD1. The CDR3 is made up of 16 amino acids. The germline gives CDR1 MNHNS, CDR2 SASEGT. The ends lost 1 base at V and 7 bases at J; junction bases unmatched: 7. DNA of the CDR3: TGTGCCAGCAGTGAAGTTAGGGGGCGCAAGAATTCACCCCTCCACTTT. Translating gives CASSEVRGRKNSPLHF.

This clonotype occurred a few times. The rearrangement joins TRBV6-2 or TRBV6-3 to TRBJ1-1; D gene uncertain. The CDR3 runs 12 residues. The germline CDR1 and CDR2 sequences are MNHEY and SVGEGT. V was clipped by 11 bases and J by 1 base, with 11 bases between them. The CDR3 bases are TGTGCCGGATCGGACGGGAACACTGAAGCTTTCTTT. It is translated as CAGSDGNTEAFF.

The chain uses TRBV5-1 and TRBJ1-5; D is unresolved. The CDR3 is 15 residues long. V lost 3 bases and J lost 1, with 11 bases in between. CDR1 is SGHRS and CDR2 is YFSETQ in the germline V gene. The CDR3 nucleotides read TGCGCCAGCAGCTGGGCCGGTCAGAGCAATCAGCCCCAGCATTTT. Translation: CASSWAGQSNQPQHF.

This clonotype has ten or more counts. The chain combines TRBV4-3 with TRBJ1-1; no definite D call. The CDR3 totals 14 residues. V lost 0 bases, J lost 5 bases, and 10 bases lay in between. CDR1 is LGHNA, CDR2 YSLEER, per germline. CDR3 in DNA: TGCGCCAGCAGCCAAGACCCGGTTAGTACTGAAGCTTTCTTT. Its translation: CASSQDPVSTEAFF.

This clonotype was observed many times. The chain couples TRBV20-1 to TRBJ2-7; TRBD1 is a possible D gene (6 bases). CDR1 and CDR2 (germline): DFQATT, SNEGSKA (reference sequence). V gave up 3 bases and J gave up 6 bases, with 15 bases separating them. The CDR3 length is 13 residues. The chain's CDR3 is CSASYVRGSEQYF. The CDR3 coding sequence is TGCAGTGCTAGTTACGTCAGGGGTTCCGAGCAGTACTTC.

This clonotype came up a few times. V and J are TRBV5-1 and TRBJ1-2; 8 bases are shared with TRBD1. Germline V gene lookup returns CDR1 SGHRS and CDR2 YFSETQ. The CDR3 has 17 residues. V lost 2 bases to trimming and J lost 6 bases; unmatched junction nucleotides: 15. This chain's CDR3 is CASSLRGAQQGEDGYTF. DNA of the CDR3: TGCGCCAGCAGCTTACGCGGAGCCCAACAGGGGGAAGATGGCTACACCTTC.

The genes are TRBV9 and TRBJ1-1; D uncertain. The germline V gene has CDR1 SGDLS and CDR2 YYNGEE. V lost 3 bases and J 1 base, leaving 13 bases between the germline ends. The CDR3 runs to 15 residues. CDR3 residues: CASSAREDGNTEAFF. The CDR3 bases are TGTGCCAGCAGCGCGAGAGAGGACGGGAACACTGAAGCTTTCTTT.

Many counts were recorded for this clonotype. Here the CDR3 reads CASSTDRETQYF. The CDR3 nucleotides read TGCGCCAGCAGCACGGACAGGGAGACCCAGTACTTC. The rearrangement uses TRBV5-1 and TRBJ2-5, with 7 bases identical to TRBD1. Germline V gene data show CDR1 as SGHRS and CDR2 as YFSETQ. Trimming took 4 bases from V and 5 from J; bases not matched to a gene: 2. This CDR3 comprises 12 residues.

This clonotype was seen ten or more times. Relative to the germline gene, one junction end is altered; a read error may explain this. The genes are TRBV9 and TRBJ2-7; the match to TRBD1 covers 11 bases. The CDR3 contains 15 residues. The V gene's germline CDR1 is SGDLS and CDR2 YYNGEE. In DNA form, the CDR3 reads TGTGCCAGCAGCTTCGGACAGGGGGCGTCCTCCGAGCAGTACTTC. This translates into CASSFGQGASSEQYF.

As concerns this clonotype: A much larger clone differs from this one at a single base, so this may be a read error. The CDR3 bases are TGCAGTGCCACGACAGGGGGCCTCTACGAGCAGTACTTC. Translation: CSATTGGLYEQYF. The rearrangement links TRBV20-1 to TRBJ2-7; TRBD1 agrees at 10 bases. V shed 6 bases and J 3 bases; nucleotides not matched to a gene: 5. The CDR3 extends over 13 amino acids. Germline CDR1 and CDR2: DFQATT and SNEGSKA (reference sequence).

In this sample, this clonotype turned up many times. The gene calls are TRBV29-1 and TRBJ2-6, with TRBD1 identical over 8 bases. This CDR3 is built from 15 residues. Germline CDR1 SQVTM, CDR2 ANQGSEA. Germline trimming cut 5 bases from V and 0 bases from J; bases unmatched to any gene: 3. The CDR3 bases are TGCAGCGTTAAACAGGGGGGCTCTGGGGCCAACGTCCTGACTTTC. This codes for CSVKQGGSGANVLTF.

This clonotype was picked up many times. The chain employs TRBV5-1 and TRBJ2-7, with a possible D match to TRBD1 (6 bases). Germline CDR1 reads SGHRS; CDR2 reads YFSETQ. The CDR3 is 14 amino acids. The ends were cut back, 5 bases at V and 2 bases at J, with 14 bases in the middle. CDR3 sequence (DNA): TGCGCCAGCAGTCCAGGGGACAAGGCCTACGAGCAGTACTTC. Translation: CASSPGDKAYEQYF.

This clonotype was seen many times. This chain joins TRBV29-1 and TRBJ2-5; TRBD1 or TRBD2 may be the D gene (6 bases each). CDR3 length: 13 amino acids. The germline gives CDR1 SQVTM, CDR2 ANQGSEA. Trimming took off 3 bases at V and 5 bases at J, with 13 bases between the two ends. CDR3 sequence reads: CSVEGAGRETQYF. The CDR3 bases are TGCAGCGTTGAGGGGGCAGGGAGGGAGACCCAGTACTTC.

In this sample, this clonotype turned up a few times. The chain links TRBV30 to TRBJ1-3; a weak D match, TRBD1 (5 bases). V lost 4 bases and J lost 2, with 9 bases in between. CDR3 size: 13 residues. Germline V gives CDR1 GTSNPN, CDR2 SVGIG (reference sequence). CDR3 DNA: TGTGCCTGGACCACAGGTCCTGGAAACACCATATATTTT. It yields the protein CAWTTGPGNTIYF.

The table lists this clonotype with a few counts. The chain links TRBV5-1 to TRBJ2-2; D possibly corresponds to TRBD1 (5 bases). The V gene's germline CDR1 is SGHRS and CDR2 YFSETQ. Trimming removed 2 bases from V and 0 bases from J, with 11 bases in between. There are 16 residues in the CDR3. CDR3 in amino acids: CASSLQDQANTGELFF. In nucleotides, the CDR3 is TGCGCCAGCAGCTTACAGGACCAAGCGAACACCGGGGAGCTGTTTTTT.

The genes are TRBV6-5 and TRBJ2-6, with D possibly matching TRBD2 (5 bases). V was clipped by 0 bases and J by 2 bases, with 14 bases between them. Germline V gives CDR1 MNHEY, CDR2 SVGAGI. The CDR3 length is 18 residues. The CDR3 sequence is CASSYSMVVGAGANVLTF. The CDR3 DNA follows: TGTGCCAGCAGTTACTCGATGGTTGTCGGGGCTGGGGCCAACGTCCTGACTTTC.

This clonotype was counted only a few times. The gene calls are TRBV20-1 and TRBJ1-5; 9 positions agree with TRBD1. Germline V gives CDR1 DFQATT, CDR2 SNEGSKA (reference sequence). The CDR3 covers 13 residues. CDR3 residues: CSGGQGSNQPQHF. CDR3 sequence (DNA): TGCAGCGGGGGACAGGGCTCGAATCAGCCCCAGCATTTT.

The genes are TRBV9 and TRBJ2-1, with 12 bases fitting TRBD2. The CDR3 covers 15 residues. Germline V gives CDR1 SGDLS, CDR2 YYNGEE. V lost 3 bases, J lost 4 bases, and 2 bases stayed unmatched. The CDR3 DNA is TGTGCCAGCAGCGCAGGACTAGCGGGGTACAATGAGCAGTTCTTC. It translates to CASSAGLAGYNEQFF.

This clonotype was counted at least ten times. This rearrangement joins TRBV18 to TRBJ2-5; D tentatively fits TRBD1 or TRBD2 (6 bases each). Trimming took off 1 base at V and 1 base at J, with 10 bases between the two ends. This CDR3 region has 15 residues. Germline V gives CDR1 KGHSH, CDR2 LQKENI. In nucleotides, the CDR3 is TGTGCCAGCTCACCACGGGGGGCATTCCAAGAGACCCAGTACTTC. This sequence encodes CASSPRGAFQETQYF.

The V call is TRBV7-2, the J call TRBJ2-7, with TRBD2 matching over 8 bases. The CDR3 extends over 14 amino acids. V shed 6 bases, J shed 2 bases, and the junction held 6 bases outside the gene matches. The V gene's germline CDR1 is SGHTA and CDR2 FQGNSA. In nucleotides, the CDR3 is TGTGCCAGCAGGCCGCCGGGGGGGGCCTACGAGCAGTACTTC. Its translation is CASRPPGGAYEQYF.

This clonotype was counted between two and nine times. The gene calls are TRBV5-1 and TRBJ2-2, with 8 bases that match TRBD1. The CDR3 is made up of 14 amino acids. Germline V gene lookup returns CDR1 SGHRS and CDR2 YFSETQ. V shed 1 base, J shed 7 bases, and the junction held 3 bases outside the gene matches. The CDR3 bases are TGCGCCAGCAGCTTGCAGGGGGCCGGCGGGGAGCTGTTTTTT. The encoded protein is CASSLQGAGGELFF.

This clonotype was detected a few times. The chain employs TRBV19 and TRBJ1-5; D is possibly TRBD1 (5 bases). There are 15 residues in the CDR3. Germline values: CDR1 LNHDA, CDR2 SQIVND (reference sequence). The V end lost 5 bases, the J end lost 2 bases, and 13 bases lay between the germline ends. The CDR3 here is CASSWADMGNQPQHF. For the CDR3, the DNA is TGTGCCAGTAGTTGGGCGGACATGGGCAATCAGCCCCAGCATTTT. Full variable domain (outside the CDR3, taken from reference TRBV19 and TRBJ1-5): DGGITQSPKYLFRKEGQNVTLSCEQNLNHDAMYWYRQDPGQGLRLIYYSQIVNDFQKGDIAEGYSVSREKKESFPLTVTSAQKNPTAFYLCASSWADMGNQPQHFGDGTRLSIL.

This clonotype was detected only a few times. J is TRBJ2-5 and V is TRBV20-1; D may be TRBD2 (5 bases). V lost 2 bases and J lost 3, with 16 bases in between. Germline V gene lookup returns CDR1 DFQATT and CDR2 SNEGSKA (reference sequence). This CDR3 contains 15 residues. The CDR3 loop is CSARSYRGPEETQYF. CDR3 in DNA: TGCAGTGCTAGAAGTTATCGGGGTCCTGAAGAGACCCAGTACTTC.

The V and J genes are TRBV5-4 and TRBJ2-1, with 9 positions matching TRBD1. V lost 0 bases to trimming and J lost 8 bases; unmatched junction nucleotides: 6. Germline V gene data show CDR1 as SGHNT and CDR2 as YYREEE (reference sequence). This CDR3 spans 15 amino acids. CDR3 in amino acids: CASSLAGQGFDEQFF. The DNA for the CDR3 is TGTGCCAGCAGCTTGGCGGGACAGGGATTCGATGAGCAGTTCTTC.

This clonotype was observed at least ten times. The genes are TRBV5-1 and TRBJ2-3; D remains ambiguous. The CDR3 has 16 residues. Germline V gives CDR1 SGHRS, CDR2 YFSETQ. V lost 1 base and J lost 1, with 13 bases in between. CDR3 residues: CASSLIGLTRTDTQYF. DNA of the CDR3: TGCGCCAGCAGCTTGATTGGGCTGACGCGCACAGATACGCAGTATTTT.

The chain recombines TRBV7-9 with TRBJ1-2, with a weak D call TRBD1 (5 bases). The CDR3 spans 14 residues. From germline, CDR1 is SEHNR and CDR2 FQNEAQ (reference sequence). Trimming cost V 6 bases and J 2 bases, with 13 bases left between them. The CDR3 region is CASSQMTVNYGYTF. The CDR3 nucleotides are TGTGCCAGCAGTCAGATGACAGTCAACTATGGCTACACCTTC.